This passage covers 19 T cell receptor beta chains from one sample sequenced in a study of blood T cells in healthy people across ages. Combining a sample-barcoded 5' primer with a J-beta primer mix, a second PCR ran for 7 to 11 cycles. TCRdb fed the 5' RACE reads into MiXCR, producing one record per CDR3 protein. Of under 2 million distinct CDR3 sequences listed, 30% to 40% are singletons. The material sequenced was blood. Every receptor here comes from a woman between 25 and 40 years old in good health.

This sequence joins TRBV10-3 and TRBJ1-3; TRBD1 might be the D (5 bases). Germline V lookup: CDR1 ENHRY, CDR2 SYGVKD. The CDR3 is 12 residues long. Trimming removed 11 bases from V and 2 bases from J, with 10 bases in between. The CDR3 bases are TGTGCCGCCGGGACGCCTGGAAACACCATATATTTT. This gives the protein CAAGTPGNTIYF.

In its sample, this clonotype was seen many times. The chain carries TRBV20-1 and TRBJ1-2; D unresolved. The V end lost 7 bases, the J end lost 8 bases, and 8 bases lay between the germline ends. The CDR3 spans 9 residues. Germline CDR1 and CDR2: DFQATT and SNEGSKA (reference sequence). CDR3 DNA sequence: TGCAGTGGTATCATCGGCTACACCTTC. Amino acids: CSGIIGYTF.

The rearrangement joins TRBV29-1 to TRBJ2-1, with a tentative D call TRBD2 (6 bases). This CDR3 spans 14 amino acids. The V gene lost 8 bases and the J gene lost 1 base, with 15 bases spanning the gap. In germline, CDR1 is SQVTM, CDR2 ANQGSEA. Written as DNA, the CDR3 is TGCAGCACTAAGAGGAGGGGATCCTACAATGAGCAGTTCTTC. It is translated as CSTKRRGSYNEQFF.

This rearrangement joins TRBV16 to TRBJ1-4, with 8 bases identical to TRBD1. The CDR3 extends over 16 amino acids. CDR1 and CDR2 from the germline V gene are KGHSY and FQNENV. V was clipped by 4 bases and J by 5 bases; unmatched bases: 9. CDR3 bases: TGTGCCAGCAGCCCCTATCGGGGACAGGCAAATGAAAAACTGTTTTTT. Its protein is CASSPYRGQANEKLFF.

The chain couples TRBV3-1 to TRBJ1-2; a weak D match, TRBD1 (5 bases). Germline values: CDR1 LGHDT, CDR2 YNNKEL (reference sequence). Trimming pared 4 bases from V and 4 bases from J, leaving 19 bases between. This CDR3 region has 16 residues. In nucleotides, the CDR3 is TGTGCCAGCAGCCTGGGGCGGGGCTTTGGTAGCTATGGCTACACCTTC. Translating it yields CASSLGRGFGSYGYTF. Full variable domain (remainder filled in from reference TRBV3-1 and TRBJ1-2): DTAVSQTPKYLVTQMGNDKSIKCEQNLGHDTMYWYKQDSKKFLKIMFSYNNKELIINETVPNRFSPKSPDKAHLNLHINSLELGDSAVYFCASSLGRGFGSYGYTFGSGTRLTVV.

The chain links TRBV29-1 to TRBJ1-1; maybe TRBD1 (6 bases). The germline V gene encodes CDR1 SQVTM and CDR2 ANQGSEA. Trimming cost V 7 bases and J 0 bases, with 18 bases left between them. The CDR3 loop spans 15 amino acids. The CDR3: CSADGGGLMNTEAFF. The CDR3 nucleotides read TGCAGCGCCGACGGCGGGGGCCTAATGAACACTGAAGCTTTCTTT. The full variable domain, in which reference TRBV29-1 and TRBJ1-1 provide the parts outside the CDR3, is SAVISQKPSRDICQRGTSLTIQCQVDSQVTMMFWYRQQPGQSLTLIATANQGSEATYESGFVIDKFPISRPNLTFSTLTVSNMSPEDSSIYLCSADGGGLMNTEAFFGQGTRLTVV.

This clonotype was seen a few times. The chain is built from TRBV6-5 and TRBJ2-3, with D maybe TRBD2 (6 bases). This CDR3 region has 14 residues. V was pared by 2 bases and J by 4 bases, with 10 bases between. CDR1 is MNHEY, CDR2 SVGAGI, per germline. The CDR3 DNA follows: TGTGCCAGCAGTTACCTGACTAGTGCAGATACGCAGTATTTT. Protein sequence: CASSYLTSADTQYF.

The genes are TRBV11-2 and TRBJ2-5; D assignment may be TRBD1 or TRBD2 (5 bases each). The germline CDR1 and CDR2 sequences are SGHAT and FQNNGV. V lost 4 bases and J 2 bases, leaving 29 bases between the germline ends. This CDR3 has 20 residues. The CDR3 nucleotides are TGTGCCAGCAGCTCCCCGTCGATCGGTGGGGGACCAACGAAACAAGAGACCCAGTACTTC. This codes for CASSSPSIGGGPTKQETQYF.

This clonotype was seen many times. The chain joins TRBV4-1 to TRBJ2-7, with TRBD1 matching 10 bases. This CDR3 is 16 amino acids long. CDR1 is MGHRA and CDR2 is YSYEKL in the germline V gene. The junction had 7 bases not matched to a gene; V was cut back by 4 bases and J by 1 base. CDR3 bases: TGCGCCAGCAGCCTTCATGGACAGGGGGTGTCCTACGAGCAGTACTTC. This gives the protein CASSLHGQGVSYEQYF.

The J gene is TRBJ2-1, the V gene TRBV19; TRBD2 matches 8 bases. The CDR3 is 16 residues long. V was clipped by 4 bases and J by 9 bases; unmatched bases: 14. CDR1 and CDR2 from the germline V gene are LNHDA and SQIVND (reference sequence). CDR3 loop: CASSTSTGGLYVEQFF. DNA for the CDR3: TGTGCCAGTAGTACCTCAACGGGGGGGCTCTACGTTGAGCAGTTCTTC.

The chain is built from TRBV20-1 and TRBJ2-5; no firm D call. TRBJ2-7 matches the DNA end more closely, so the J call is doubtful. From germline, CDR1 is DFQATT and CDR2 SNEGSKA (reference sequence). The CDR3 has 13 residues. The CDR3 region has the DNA TGCAGTGCTAGAGGGCACGGGCGGTGCGAGCAGTACTTC. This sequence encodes CSARGHGRCEQYF.

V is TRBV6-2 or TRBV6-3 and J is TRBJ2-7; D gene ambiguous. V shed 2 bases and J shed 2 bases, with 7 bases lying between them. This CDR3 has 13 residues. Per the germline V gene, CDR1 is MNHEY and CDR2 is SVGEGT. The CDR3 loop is CASSYTVPYEQYF. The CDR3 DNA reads TGTGCCAGCAGTTACACGGTCCCCTACGAGCAGTACTTC.

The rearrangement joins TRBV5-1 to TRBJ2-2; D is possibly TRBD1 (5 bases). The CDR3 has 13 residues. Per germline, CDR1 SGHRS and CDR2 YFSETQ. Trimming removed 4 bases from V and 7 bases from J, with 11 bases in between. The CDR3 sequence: CASSLQGNGELFF. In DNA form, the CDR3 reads TGCGCCAGCAGCCTTCAGGGTAACGGGGAGCTGTTTTTT.

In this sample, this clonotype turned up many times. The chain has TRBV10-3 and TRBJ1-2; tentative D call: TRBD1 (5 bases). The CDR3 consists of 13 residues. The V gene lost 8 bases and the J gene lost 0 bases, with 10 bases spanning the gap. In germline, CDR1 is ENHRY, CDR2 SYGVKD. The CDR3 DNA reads TGTGCCATCTCGACAGACCCTAACTATGGCTACACCTTC. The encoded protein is CAISTDPNYGYTF.

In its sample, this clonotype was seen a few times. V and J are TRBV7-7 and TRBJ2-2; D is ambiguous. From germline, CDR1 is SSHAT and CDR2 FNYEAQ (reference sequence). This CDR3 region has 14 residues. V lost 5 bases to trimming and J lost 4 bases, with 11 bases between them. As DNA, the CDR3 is TGTGCCAGCAGCCCGACCGACTCCACCGGGGAGCTGTTTTTT. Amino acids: CASSPTDSTGELFF.

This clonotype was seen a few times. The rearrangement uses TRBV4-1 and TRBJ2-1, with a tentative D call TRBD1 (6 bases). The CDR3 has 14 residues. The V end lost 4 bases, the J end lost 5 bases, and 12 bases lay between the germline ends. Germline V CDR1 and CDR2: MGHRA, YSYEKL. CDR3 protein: CASSLSQGHNEQFF. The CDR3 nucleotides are TGCGCCAGCAGCCTGTCACAGGGACACAATGAGCAGTTCTTC.

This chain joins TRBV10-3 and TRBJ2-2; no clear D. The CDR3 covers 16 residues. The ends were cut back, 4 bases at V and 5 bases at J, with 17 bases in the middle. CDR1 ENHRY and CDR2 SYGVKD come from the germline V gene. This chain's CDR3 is CAISGQSGRETGELFF. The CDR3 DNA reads TGTGCCATCAGTGGCCAATCAGGTCGAGAGACCGGGGAGCTGTTTTTT.

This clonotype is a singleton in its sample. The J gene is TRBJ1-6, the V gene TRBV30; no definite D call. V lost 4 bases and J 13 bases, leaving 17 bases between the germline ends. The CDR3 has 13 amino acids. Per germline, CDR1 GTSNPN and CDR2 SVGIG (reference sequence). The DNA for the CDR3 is TGTGCCTGGAACGGAAAGGGTGGTTCGCCCCTCCACTTT. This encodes CAWNGKGGSPLHF.

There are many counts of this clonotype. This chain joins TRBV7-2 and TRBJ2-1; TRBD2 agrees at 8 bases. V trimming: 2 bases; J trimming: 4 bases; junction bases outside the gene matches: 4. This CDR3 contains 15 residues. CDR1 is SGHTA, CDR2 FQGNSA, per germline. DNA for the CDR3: TGTGCCAGCAGCTTAAGTTCTAGCGGGTACAATGAGCAGTTCTTC. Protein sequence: CASSLSSSGYNEQFF.